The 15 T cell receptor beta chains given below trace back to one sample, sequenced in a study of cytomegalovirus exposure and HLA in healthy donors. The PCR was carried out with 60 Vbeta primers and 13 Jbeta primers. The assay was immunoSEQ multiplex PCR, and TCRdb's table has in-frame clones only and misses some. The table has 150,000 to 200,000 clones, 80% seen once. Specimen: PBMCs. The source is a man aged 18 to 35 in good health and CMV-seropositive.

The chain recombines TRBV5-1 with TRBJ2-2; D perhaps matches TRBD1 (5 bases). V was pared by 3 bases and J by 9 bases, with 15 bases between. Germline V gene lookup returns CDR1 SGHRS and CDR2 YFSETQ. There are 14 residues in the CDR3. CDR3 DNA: TGCGCCAGCAGCTCGACAGACACATTCAGGGAGCTGTTTTTT. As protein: CASSSTDTFRELFF.

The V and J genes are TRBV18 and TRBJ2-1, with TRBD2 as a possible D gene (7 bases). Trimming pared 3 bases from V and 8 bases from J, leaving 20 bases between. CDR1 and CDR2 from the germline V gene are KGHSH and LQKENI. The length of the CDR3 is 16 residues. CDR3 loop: CASSPTSGGAIDEQFF. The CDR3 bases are TGTGCCAGCTCACCCACTAGTGGGGGGGCCATCGATGAGCAGTTCTTC.

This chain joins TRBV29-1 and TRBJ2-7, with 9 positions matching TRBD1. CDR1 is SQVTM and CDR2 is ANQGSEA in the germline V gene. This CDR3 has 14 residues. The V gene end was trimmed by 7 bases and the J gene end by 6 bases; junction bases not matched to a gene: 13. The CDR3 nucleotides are TGCAGCGCCAATGGGGGACAGGGACGGGTCGAGCAGTACTTC. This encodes CSANGGQGRVEQYF.

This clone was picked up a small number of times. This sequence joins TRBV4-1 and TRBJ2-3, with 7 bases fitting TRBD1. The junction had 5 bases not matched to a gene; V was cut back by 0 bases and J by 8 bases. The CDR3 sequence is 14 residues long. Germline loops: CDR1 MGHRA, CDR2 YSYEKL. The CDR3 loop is CASSQDEGAGTQYF. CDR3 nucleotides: TGCGCCAGCAGCCAAGATGAGGGGGCGGGTACGCAGTATTTT.

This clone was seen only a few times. CDR3 nucleotide sequence: TGTGCCAGTGCAGACAGTGGGCATCAGCCCCAGCATTTT. Its translation is CASADSGHQPQHF. This chain uses TRBV19 with TRBJ1-5; D perhaps matches TRBD1 (5 bases). Germline V gene lookup returns CDR1 LNHDA and CDR2 SQIVND (reference sequence). The CDR3 is made up of 13 amino acids. V was shortened by 8 bases and J by 5 bases, with 13 bases between the two germline ends.

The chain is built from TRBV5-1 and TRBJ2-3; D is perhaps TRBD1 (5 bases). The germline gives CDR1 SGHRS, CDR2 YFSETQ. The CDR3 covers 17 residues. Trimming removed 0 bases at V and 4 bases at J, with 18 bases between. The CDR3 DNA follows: TGCGCCAGCAGCTTGGCCCCCCTCGTGGGGCGTCCAGATACGCAGTATTTT. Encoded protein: CASSLAPLVGRPDTQYF.

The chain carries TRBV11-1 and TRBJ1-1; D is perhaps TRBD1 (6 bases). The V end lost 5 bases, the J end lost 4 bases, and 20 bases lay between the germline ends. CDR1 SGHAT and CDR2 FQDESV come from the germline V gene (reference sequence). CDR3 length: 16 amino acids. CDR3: CASSPSTVTGSTEAFF. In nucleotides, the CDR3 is TGTGCCAGCAGCCCGTCCACCGTCACAGGGTCCACTGAAGCTTTCTTT.

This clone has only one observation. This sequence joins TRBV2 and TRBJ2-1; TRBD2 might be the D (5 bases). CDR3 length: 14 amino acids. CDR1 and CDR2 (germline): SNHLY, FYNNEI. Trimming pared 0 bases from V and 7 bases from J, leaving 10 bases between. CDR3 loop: CASSEAGGPNEQFF. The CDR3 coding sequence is TGTGCCAGCAGTGAAGCAGGAGGCCCTAATGAGCAGTTCTTC.

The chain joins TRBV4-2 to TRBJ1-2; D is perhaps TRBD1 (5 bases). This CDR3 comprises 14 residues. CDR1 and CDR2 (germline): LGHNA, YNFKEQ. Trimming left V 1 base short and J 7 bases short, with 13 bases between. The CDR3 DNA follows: TGTGCCAGCAGCCAAGGTCCAGGGTCTGGTGGCTACACCTTC. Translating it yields CASSQGPGSGGYTF.

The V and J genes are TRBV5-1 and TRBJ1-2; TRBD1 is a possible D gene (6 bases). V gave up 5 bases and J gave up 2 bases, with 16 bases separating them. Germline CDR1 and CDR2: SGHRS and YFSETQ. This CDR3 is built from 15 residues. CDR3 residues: CASRVVGGANYGYTF. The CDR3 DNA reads TGCGCCAGCAGAGTCGTGGGGGGGGCGAACTATGGCTACACCTTC.

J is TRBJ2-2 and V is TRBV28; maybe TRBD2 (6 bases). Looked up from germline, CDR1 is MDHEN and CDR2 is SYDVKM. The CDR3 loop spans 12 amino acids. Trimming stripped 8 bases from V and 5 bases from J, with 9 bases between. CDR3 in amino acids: CASWGETGELFF. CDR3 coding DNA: TGTGCCAGCTGGGGGGAAACCGGGGAGCTGTTTTTT.

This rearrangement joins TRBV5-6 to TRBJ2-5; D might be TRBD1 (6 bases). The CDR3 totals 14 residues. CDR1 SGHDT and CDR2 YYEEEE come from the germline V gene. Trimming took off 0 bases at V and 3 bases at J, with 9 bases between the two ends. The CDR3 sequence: CASSLAAGEETQYF. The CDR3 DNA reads TGTGCCAGCAGCTTGGCGGCAGGGGAAGAGACCCAGTACTTC.

DNA of the CDR3: TGTGCCACCAGCAGAGACGAGAGTAACTATGGCTACACCTTC. Its protein product is CATSRDESNYGYTF. This rearrangement joins TRBV15 to TRBJ1-2, with unresolved D. The CDR3 is made up of 14 amino acids. Trimming took off 0 bases at V and 1 base at J, with 6 bases between the two ends. Germline assignment: CDR1 LNHNV and CDR2 YYDKDF (reference sequence).

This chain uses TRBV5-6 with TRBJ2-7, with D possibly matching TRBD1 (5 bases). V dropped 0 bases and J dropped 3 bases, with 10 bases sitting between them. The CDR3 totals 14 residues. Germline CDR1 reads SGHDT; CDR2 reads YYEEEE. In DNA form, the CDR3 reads TGTGCCAGCAGCTTGGAGGGGTCGAACTACGAGCAGTACTTC. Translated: CASSLEGSNYEQYF.

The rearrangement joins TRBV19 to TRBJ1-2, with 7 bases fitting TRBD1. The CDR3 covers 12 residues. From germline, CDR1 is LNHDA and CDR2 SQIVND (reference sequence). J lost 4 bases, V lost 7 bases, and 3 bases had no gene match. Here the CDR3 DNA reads TGTGCCAGTATGGGACAGAGCTATGGCTACACCTTC. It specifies CASMGQSYGYTF.